This T cell receptor beta chain derives from a study of cytotoxic CD8 clonotypes in ibrutinib-treated CLL. Study overall: Response specimens were obtained following a median treatment duration of approximately 12 months, with a range of 6 to 36.

Only in-frame clones appear in the TCRdb table, and some are missing; sequencing was by immunoSEQ multiplex PCR. The data show approximately 150,000 clones, about 84% seen once. The starting material was PBMCs, obtained after 24 months of ibrutinib treatment. The receptor comes from a human donor with chronic lymphocytic leukemia.

This CDR3 reads CASSREGGDTGELFF. The CDR3 bases are TGTGCCAGCAGCCGGGAAGGGGGAGATACCGGGGAGCTGTTTTTT. The chain employs TRBV7-2 and TRBJ2-2, with a tentative D call TRBD1 (6 bases). The CDR3 loop spans 15 amino acids. The V gene lost 5 bases and the J gene lost 5 bases, with 15 bases spanning the gap. Per the germline V gene, CDR1 is SGHTA and CDR2 is FQGNSA.